This TCR beta chain was obtained from a study of response to subunit inactivated influenza vaccine. A note on this clonotype: Its cognate antigen is unknown.

TCRdb recomputed calls from the RT-PCR reads with MiXCR, one row per CDR3 protein. This sample has fewer than 650,000 distinct CDR3 sequences; roughly 13% occur once, and the top ten carry approximately 14%. Points from the study as a whole: Each seasonal flu vaccination may recruit only limited new T cells, authors suggested.

The CDR3 contains 16 residues. The V end was cut by 5 bases, the J end by 1 base, with 19 bases between. The germline V gene encodes CDR1 DFQATT and CDR2 SNEGSKA (reference sequence). The clonotype originates from a man aged 50 to 60 who received an inactivated influenza vaccine. The sample was PBMCs from blood, taken about 6 weeks after vaccination. The V and J genes are TRBV20-1 and TRBJ2-3; D possibly uses TRBD1 or TRBD2 (6 bases each). For the CDR3, the DNA is TGCAGTGCTTCCCATGAGGGGGGCCGGGGCACAGATACGCAGTATTTT. Its translation is CSASHEGGRGTDTQYF.